What follows is one T cell receptor beta chain and its context. The entry originates in a study of cytomegalovirus exposure and HLA in healthy donors. Study information: Drawn from HLA-typed donors, roughly 87 million unique TCRs were held in an early data release.

Donors sampled were nominally healthy, though unrecorded immune exposures were likely. A multiplex PCR was run with 60 Vbeta primers and 13 Jbeta primers. Here immunoSEQ multiplex PCR was the method, and the copy in TCRdb shows in-frame clones only, minus some. The sample contains 150,000 or so clones, 82% of which appear only once. This clonotype originated in a woman aged 50 to 65 in good health and CMV-seropositive. Material for sequencing was PBMCs.

CDR3 DNA sequence: TGTGCCAGCAGCAGTGACAGGTTGGACACTGAAGCTTTCTTT. Its translation is CASSSDRLDTEAFF. The chain joins TRBV7-9 to TRBJ1-1; D is perhaps TRBD1 (6 bases). The CDR3 runs to 14 residues. Germline V gene sequence: CDR1 SEHNR, CDR2 FQNEAQ (reference sequence). V lost 5 bases and J lost 3, with 13 bases in between.